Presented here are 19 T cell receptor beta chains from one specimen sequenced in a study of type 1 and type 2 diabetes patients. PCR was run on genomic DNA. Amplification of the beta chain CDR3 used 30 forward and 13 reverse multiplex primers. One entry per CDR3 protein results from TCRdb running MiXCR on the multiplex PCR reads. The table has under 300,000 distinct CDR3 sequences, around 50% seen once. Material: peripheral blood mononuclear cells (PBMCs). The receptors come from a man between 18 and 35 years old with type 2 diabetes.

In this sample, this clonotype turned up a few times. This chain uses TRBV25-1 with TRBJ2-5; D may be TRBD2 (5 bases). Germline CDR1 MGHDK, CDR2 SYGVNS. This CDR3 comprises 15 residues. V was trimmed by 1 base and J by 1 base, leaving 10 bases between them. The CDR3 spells CASSESQRIQETQYF. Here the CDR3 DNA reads TGTGCCAGCAGTGAATCCCAGCGGATCCAAGAGACCCAGTACTTC.

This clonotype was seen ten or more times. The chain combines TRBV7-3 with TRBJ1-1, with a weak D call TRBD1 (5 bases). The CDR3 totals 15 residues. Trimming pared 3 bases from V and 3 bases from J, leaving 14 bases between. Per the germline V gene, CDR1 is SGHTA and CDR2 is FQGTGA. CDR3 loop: CASSLVGGGDTEAFF. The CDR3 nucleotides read TGTGCCAGCAGCTTGGTCGGGGGTGGGGACACTGAAGCTTTCTTT.

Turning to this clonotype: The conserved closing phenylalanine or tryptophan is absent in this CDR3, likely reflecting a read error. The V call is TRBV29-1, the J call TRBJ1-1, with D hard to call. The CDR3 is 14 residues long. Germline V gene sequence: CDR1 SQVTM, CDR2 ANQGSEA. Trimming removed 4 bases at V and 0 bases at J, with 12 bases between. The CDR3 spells CSVGGRALNTEAFS. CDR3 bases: TGCAGCGTTGGAGGTCGGGCGTTGAACACTGAAGCTTTCTCT.

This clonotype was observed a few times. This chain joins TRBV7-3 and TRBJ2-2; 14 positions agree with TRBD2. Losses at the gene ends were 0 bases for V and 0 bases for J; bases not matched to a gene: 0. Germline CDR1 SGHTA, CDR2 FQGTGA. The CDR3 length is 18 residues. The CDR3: CASSLTGLAGANTGELFF. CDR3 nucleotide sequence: TGTGCCAGCAGCTTAACGGGACTAGCGGGGGCGAACACCGGGGAGCTGTTTTTT.

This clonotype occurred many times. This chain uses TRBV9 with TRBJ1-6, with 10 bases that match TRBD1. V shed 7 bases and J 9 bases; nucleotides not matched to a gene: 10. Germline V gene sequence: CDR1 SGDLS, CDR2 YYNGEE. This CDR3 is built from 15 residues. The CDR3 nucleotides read TGTGCCAGCCCCCTTAGCGGGACAGGGGTTTCACCCCTCCACTTT. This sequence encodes CASPLSGTGVSPLHF.

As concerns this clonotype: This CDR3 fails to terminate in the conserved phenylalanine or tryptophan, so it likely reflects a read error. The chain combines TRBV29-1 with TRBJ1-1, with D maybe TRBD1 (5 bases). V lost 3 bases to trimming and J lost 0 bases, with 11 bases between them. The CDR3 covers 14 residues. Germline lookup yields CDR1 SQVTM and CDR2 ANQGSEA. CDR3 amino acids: CSVDGGALNTEAFS. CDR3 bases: TGCAGCGTTGATGGTGGGGCGTTGAACACTGAAGCTTTCTCT.

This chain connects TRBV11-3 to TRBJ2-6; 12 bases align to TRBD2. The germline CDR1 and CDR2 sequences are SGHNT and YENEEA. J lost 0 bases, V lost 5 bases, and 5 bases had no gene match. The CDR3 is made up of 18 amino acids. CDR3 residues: CASSPGLAGFSGANVLTF. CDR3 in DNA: TGTGCCAGCAGCCCCGGACTAGCGGGATTCTCTGGGGCCAACGTCCTGACTTTC.

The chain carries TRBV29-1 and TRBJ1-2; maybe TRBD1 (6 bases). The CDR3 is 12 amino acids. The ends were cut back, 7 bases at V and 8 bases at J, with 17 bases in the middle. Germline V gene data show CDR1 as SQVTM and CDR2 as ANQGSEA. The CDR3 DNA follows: TGCAGCGCTAATCCCGGGACACTGGGCTACACCTTC. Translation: CSANPGTLGYTF.

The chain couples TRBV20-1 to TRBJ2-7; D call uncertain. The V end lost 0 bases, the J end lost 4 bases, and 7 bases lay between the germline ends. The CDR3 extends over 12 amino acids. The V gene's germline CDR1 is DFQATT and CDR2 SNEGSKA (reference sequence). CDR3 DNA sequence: TGCAGTGCTAGAGATCTTGGGTACGAGCAGTACTTC. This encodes CSARDLGYEQYF.

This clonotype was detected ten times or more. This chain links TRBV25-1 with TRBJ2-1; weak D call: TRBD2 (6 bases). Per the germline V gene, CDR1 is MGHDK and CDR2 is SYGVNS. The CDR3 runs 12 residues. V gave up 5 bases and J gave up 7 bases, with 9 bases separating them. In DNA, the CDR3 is TGTGCCAGCAGTAGCGGGTGGAATGAGCAGTTCTTC. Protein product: CASSSGWNEQFF.

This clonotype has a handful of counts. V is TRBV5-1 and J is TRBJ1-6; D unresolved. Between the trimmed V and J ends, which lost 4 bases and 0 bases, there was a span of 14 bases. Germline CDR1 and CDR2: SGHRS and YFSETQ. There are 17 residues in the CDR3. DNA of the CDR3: TGCGCCAGCAGCCCTTATCTGACAAGCTCCTATAATTCACCCCTCCACTTT. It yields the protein CASSPYLTSSYNSPLHF.

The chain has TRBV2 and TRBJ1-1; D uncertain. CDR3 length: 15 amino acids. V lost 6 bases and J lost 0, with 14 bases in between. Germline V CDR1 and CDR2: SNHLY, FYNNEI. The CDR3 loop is CASSPHQSMNTEAFF. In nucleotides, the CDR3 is TGTGCCAGCAGCCCCCACCAATCAATGAACACTGAAGCTTTCTTT.

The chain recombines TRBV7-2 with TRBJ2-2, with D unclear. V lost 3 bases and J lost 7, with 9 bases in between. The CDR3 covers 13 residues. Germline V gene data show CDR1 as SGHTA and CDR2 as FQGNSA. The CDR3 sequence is CASSFGDFGELFF. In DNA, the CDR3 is TGTGCCAGCAGCTTTGGGGATTTCGGGGAGCTGTTTTTT.

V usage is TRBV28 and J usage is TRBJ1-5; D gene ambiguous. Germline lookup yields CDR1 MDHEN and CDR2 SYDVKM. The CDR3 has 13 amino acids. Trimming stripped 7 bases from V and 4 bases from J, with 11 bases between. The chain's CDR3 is CASIRGLNQPQHF. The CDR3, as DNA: TGTGCCAGCATCCGGGGTTTGAATCAGCCCCAGCATTTT.

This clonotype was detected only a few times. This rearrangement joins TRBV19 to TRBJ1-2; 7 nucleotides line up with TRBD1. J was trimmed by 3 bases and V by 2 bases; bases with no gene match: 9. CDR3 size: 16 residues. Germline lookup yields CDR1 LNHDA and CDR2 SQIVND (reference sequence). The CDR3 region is CASSINSRDSDYGYTF. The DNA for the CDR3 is TGTGCCAGTAGTATAAACTCCCGGGACAGCGACTATGGCTACACCTTC.

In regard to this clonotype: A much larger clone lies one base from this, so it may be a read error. CDR3 DNA sequence: TGTGCCAGCAGCCCGGCTAGGATGGTCTCCTACGAGCGGTACTTC. Amino acids: CASSPARMVSYERYF. The chain links TRBV2 to TRBJ2-7; D not certain. This CDR3 has 15 amino acids. Germline CDR1 and CDR2: SNHLY and FYNNEI.

In DNA, the CDR3 is TGTGCCAGCAGCCAAGATCTGGCGGGGGGCGATGCCTACGAGCAGTACTTC. Translation: CASSQDLAGGDAYEQYF. This chain uses TRBV4-2 with TRBJ2-7; 8 bases line up with TRBD2. Germline CDR1 LGHNA, CDR2 YNFKEQ. The CDR3 is 17 amino acids. The J segment lost 2 bases and the V segment lost 0 bases, leaving 9 bases of the junction unmatched.

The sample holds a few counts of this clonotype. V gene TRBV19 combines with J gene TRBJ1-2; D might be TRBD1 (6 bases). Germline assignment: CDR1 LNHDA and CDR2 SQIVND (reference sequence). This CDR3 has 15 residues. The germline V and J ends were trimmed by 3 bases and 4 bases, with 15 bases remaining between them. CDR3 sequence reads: CASSMGAGGGYGYTF. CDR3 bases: TGTGCCAGTAGTATGGGGGCCGGGGGCGGCTATGGCTACACCTTC.

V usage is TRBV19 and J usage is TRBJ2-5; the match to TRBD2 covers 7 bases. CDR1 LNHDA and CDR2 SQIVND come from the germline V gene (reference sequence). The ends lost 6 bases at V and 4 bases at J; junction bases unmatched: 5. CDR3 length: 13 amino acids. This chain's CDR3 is CASSPREGETQYF. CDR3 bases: TGTGCCAGTAGCCCCAGGGAGGGAGAGACCCAGTACTTC. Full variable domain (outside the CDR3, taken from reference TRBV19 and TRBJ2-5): DGGITQSPKYLFRKEGQNVTLSCEQNLNHDAMYWYRQDPGQGLRLIYYSQIVNDFQKGDIAEGYSVSREKKESFPLTVTSAQKNPTAFYLCASSPREGETQYFGPGTRLLVL.